These 20 T cell receptor beta chains share one sample of origin, sequenced in a study of beta chain features in type 1 diabetes. Expressed TCRB transcripts were sequenced because the entire RNA isolate underwent reverse transcription. Profiled with immunoSEQ multiplex PCR; TCRdb holds only in-frame clones, not every one. The table has approximately 340,000 clones, about 15% seen once. Sequencing was done on a sample of naive CD4+ T cells from blood. These receptors all come from a woman aged 18-30 years in good health.

This clone was counted a few times. Other DNA sequences in the same sample also yield this CDR3. The CDR3 protein is CASSPGTGQETQYF. DNA of the CDR3: TGTGCCAGCAGCCCCGGGACAGGACAAGAGACCCAGTACTTC. This chain links TRBV28 with TRBJ2-5, with TRBD1 matching over 8 bases. V trimming: 6 bases; J trimming: 2 bases; junction bases outside the gene matches: 5. There are 14 residues in the CDR3. CDR1 is MDHEN and CDR2 is SYDVKM in the germline V gene.

This clone was detected only a few times. The chain joins TRBV9 to TRBJ2-5; a possible D gene is TRBD2 (6 bases). The CDR3 spans 14 residues. The germline V gene has CDR1 SGDLS and CDR2 YYNGEE. Trimming took off 3 bases at V and 7 bases at J, with 16 bases between the two ends. CDR3 nucleotides: TGTGCCAGCAGCGAGTCCCCGGGAGATACGACCCAGTACTTC. This encodes CASSESPGDTTQYF.

The V gene is TRBV19, the J gene TRBJ2-5; D remains ambiguous. The germline V and J ends were trimmed by 6 bases and 5 bases, with 10 bases remaining between them. The CDR3 extends over 12 amino acids. The germline V gene encodes CDR1 LNHDA and CDR2 SQIVND (reference sequence). The CDR3 loop reads CASRSSGETQYF. For the CDR3, the DNA is TGTGCCAGTAGATCTAGTGGCGAGACCCAGTACTTC.

CDR3 residues: CASSVVSGREETQYF. The CDR3 DNA sequence: TGTGCCAGCAGCGTAGTAAGCGGTCGGGAAGAGACCCAGTACTTC. V is TRBV9 and J is TRBJ2-5; D is perhaps TRBD2 (5 bases). Germline V CDR1 and CDR2: SGDLS, YYNGEE. Trimming cost V 0 bases and J 3 bases, with 12 bases left between them. The CDR3 length is 15 residues. Using reference TRBV9 and TRBJ2-5 for the parts outside the CDR3, the full variable domain is DSGVTQTPKHLITATGQRVTLRCSPRSGDLSVYWYQQSLDQGLQFLIQYYNGEERAKGNILERFSAQQFPDLHSELNLSSLELGDSALYFCASSVVSGREETQYFGPGTRLLVL.

This clone was observed a handful of times. The CDR3, as DNA: TGTGCCAGCAGTTTGGTACAGGGCTATGGCTACACCTTC. It translates to CASSLVQGYGYTF. The chain recombines TRBV6-5 with TRBJ1-2; tentative D call: TRBD1 (6 bases). The V end lost 4 bases, the J end lost 4 bases, and 10 bases lay between the germline ends. This CDR3 is built from 13 residues. Germline assignment: CDR1 MNHEY and CDR2 SVGAGI.

In its sample, this clone was seen a few times. The chain couples TRBV20-1 to TRBJ2-7; D gene uncertain. The CDR3 loop spans 11 amino acids. V lost 6 bases, J lost 3 bases, and 9 bases lay in between. The germline V gene has CDR1 DFQATT and CDR2 SNEGSKA (reference sequence). CDR3 region: CSAAGSYEQYF. As DNA, the CDR3 is TGCAGTGCCGCCGGTAGCTACGAGCAGTACTTC.

Only a few counts were recorded for this clone. The chain is built from TRBV10-3 and TRBJ2-7; 7 nucleotides agree with TRBD1. CDR1 is ENHRY and CDR2 is SYGVKD in the germline V gene. The CDR3 loop spans 13 amino acids. The junction had 8 bases not matched to a gene; V was cut back by 6 bases and J by 6 bases. The CDR3 loop is CAIRKTGSIEQYF. CDR3 DNA: TGTGCCATCAGAAAGACAGGGAGTATCGAGCAGTACTTC.

The DNA for the CDR3 is TGCGCCAGCAGCCAAGAAGCACAGGGGACTCTGAACATTCAGTACTTC. The encoded protein is CASSQEAQGTLNIQYF. The V gene is TRBV4-3, the J gene TRBJ2-4; weak D call: TRBD1 (7 bases). The CDR3 has 16 amino acids. CDR1 is LGHNA and CDR2 is YSLEER in the germline V gene. V gave up 0 bases and J gave up 7 bases, with 16 bases separating them.

DNA of the CDR3: TGTGCCAGCAGCGCGACAGGGGGTAGGGCTGGGGCCAACGTCCTGACTTTC. The encoded protein is CASSATGGRAGANVLTF. The chain links TRBV11-2 to TRBJ2-6, with 9 bases aligning to TRBD1. Germline V CDR1 and CDR2: SGHAT, FQNNGV. The CDR3 runs to 17 residues. V shed 5 bases, J shed 2 bases, and the junction held 7 bases outside the gene matches.

This sequence joins TRBV6-6 and TRBJ1-5; maybe TRBD1 (6 bases). The germline gives CDR1 MNHNY, CDR2 SVGAGI (reference sequence). The CDR3 runs 13 residues. The V gene lost 2 bases and the J gene lost 7 bases, with 9 bases spanning the gap. The CDR3 bases are TGTGCCAGCAGTTACGTACAGGGCCAGCCCCAGCATTTT. It yields the protein CASSYVQGQPQHF.

The chain couples TRBV7-2 to TRBJ2-5, with D possibly being TRBD2 (6 bases). CDR3 length: 16 amino acids. Germline V CDR1 and CDR2: SGHTA, FQGNSA. V lost 1 base and J lost 5, with 17 bases in between. The CDR3 DNA sequence: TGTGCCAGCAGCTTAGGTCGGGGGAGAAGCAGCGAGACCCAGTACTTC. Its translation is CASSLGRGRSSETQYF.

The gene calls are TRBV30 and TRBJ2-4, with D perhaps TRBD1 (5 bases). Trimming left V 4 bases short and J 1 base short, with 14 bases between. Germline V gives CDR1 GTSNPN, CDR2 SVGIG (reference sequence). The CDR3 runs to 15 residues. In DNA, the CDR3 is TGTGCCTGGACAGTCAGGGAAAAGGCCAAAAACATTCAGTACTTC. It is translated as CAWTVREKAKNIQYF.

This chain uses TRBV7-2 with TRBJ2-3; 12 nucleotides agree with TRBD2. Germline-derived CDR1 and CDR2 are SGHTA and FQGNSA. V shed 5 bases and J 7 bases; nucleotides not matched to a gene: 7. The CDR3 consists of 15 residues. CDR3 region: CASSRLAGELNTQYF. The CDR3 DNA reads TGTGCCAGCAGCCGACTAGCGGGAGAGTTGAATACGCAGTATTTT.

The gene calls are TRBV5-4 and TRBJ1-2; 9 positions agree with TRBD1. Germline CDR1 SGHNT, CDR2 YYREEE (reference sequence). V shed 4 bases, J shed 6 bases, and the junction held 16 bases outside the gene matches. This CDR3 is 17 amino acids long. CDR3 amino acids: CASSPRTGERSTDGYTF. CDR3 coding DNA: TGTGCCAGCAGCCCCAGGACAGGGGAGAGGTCAACGGATGGCTACACCTTC.

This clone was counted between two and nine times. The chain has TRBV2 and TRBJ2-7; D might be TRBD1 (5 bases). Germline V lookup: CDR1 SNHLY, CDR2 FYNNEI. The V end was cut by 4 bases, the J end by 6 bases, with 16 bases between. The CDR3 is 14 amino acids. The CDR3 sequence is CASSVDSVLSEQYF. The CDR3 nucleotides read TGTGCCAGCAGTGTTGACAGCGTTCTAAGCGAGCAGTACTTC.

V and J are TRBV11-2 and TRBJ2-7; TRBD2 agrees at 7 bases. With 1 base clipped from V and 7 bases from J, the junction kept 10 bases outside the gene matches. The CDR3 loop spans 15 amino acids. The germline V gene encodes CDR1 SGHAT and CDR2 FQNNGV. CDR3 coding DNA: TGTGCCAGCAGCTTAGTCAGGACTAGTAGTGTAGAGCAGTACTTC. This encodes CASSLVRTSSVEQYF.

This clone was counted between two and nine times. The J gene is TRBJ2-1, the V gene TRBV7-9; TRBD2 matches 8 bases. Germline trimming cut 3 bases from V and 2 bases from J; bases unmatched to any gene: 12. The CDR3 runs 18 residues. In germline, CDR1 is SEHNR, CDR2 FQNEAQ (reference sequence). Here the CDR3 DNA reads TGTGCCAGCAGCTTCATCGGGGGGTCCGGGAGGGCCTACAATGAGCAGTTCTTC. Its translation: CASSFIGGSGRAYNEQFF.

The table lists this clone with many counts. The chain joins TRBV15 to TRBJ2-4; D unclear. Germline V lookup: CDR1 LNHNV, CDR2 YYDKDF (reference sequence). CDR3 length: 12 amino acids. V lost 0 bases and J lost 11, with 8 bases in between. As DNA, the CDR3 is TGTGCCACCAGCAGAGATTTGCGCTTTCAGTACTTC. Its protein is CATSRDLRFQYF.

This clone was counted between two and nine times. The chain employs TRBV30 and TRBJ1-1; 7 bases are shared with TRBD1. CDR1 is GTSNPN and CDR2 is SVGIG in the germline V gene (reference sequence). V trimming: 5 bases; J trimming: 4 bases; junction bases outside the gene matches: 7. This CDR3 is 13 amino acids long. CDR3 coding DNA: TGTGCCTGGGCTTCCTCAGGGGGCACTGAAGCTTTCTTT. Encoded protein: CAWASSGGTEAFF.

The genes are TRBV5-1 and TRBJ2-1; 14 bases agree with TRBD2. Germline-derived CDR1 and CDR2 are SGHRS and YFSETQ. J gave up 4 bases and V 4 bases, and 7 bases lay outside the gene matches. This CDR3 region has 17 residues. CDR3 protein: CASSVGLAGALYNEQFF. DNA for the CDR3: TGCGCCAGCAGCGTGGGACTAGCGGGAGCCCTTTACAATGAGCAGTTCTTC.